The 2 T cell receptor beta chains presented below share a single source sample, sequenced in a study of shared clonotypes between healthy human individuals. The protocol was immunoSEQ multiplex PCR, while the TCRdb copy is restricted to in-frame clones and leaves out a portion. The sample has around 600,000 clones; approximately 95% are singletons. Naive CD8 cells lacked CD45RO and underwent positive selection for CCR7, leaving out terminally differentiated effector memory CD45RA+ cells. Material: naive CD8+ T cells sorted from blood. All receptors derive from a woman in her thirties in good health.

This chain links TRBV7-9 with TRBJ2-2, with a possible D match to TRBD1 (5 bases). The germline V gene has CDR1 SEHNR and CDR2 FQNEAQ (reference sequence). Trimming took off 1 base at V and 3 bases at J, with 9 bases between the two ends. The CDR3 covers 15 residues. This CDR3 reads CASSLEGLYTGELFF. Here the CDR3 DNA reads TGTGCCAGCAGCTTAGAGGGGCTTTACACCGGGGAGCTGTTTTTT.

DNA for the CDR3: TGTGCCACCAAGGGAGGGGATATAGCCAAAAACATTCAGTACTTC. Amino acids: CATKGGDIAKNIQYF. This chain joins TRBV2 and TRBJ2-4, with 7 positions matching TRBD2. After removal of 10 bases from V and 0 bases from J, the junction contained 9 bases not matched to a gene. CDR1 is SNHLY and CDR2 is FYNNEI in the germline V gene. This CDR3 has 15 residues.